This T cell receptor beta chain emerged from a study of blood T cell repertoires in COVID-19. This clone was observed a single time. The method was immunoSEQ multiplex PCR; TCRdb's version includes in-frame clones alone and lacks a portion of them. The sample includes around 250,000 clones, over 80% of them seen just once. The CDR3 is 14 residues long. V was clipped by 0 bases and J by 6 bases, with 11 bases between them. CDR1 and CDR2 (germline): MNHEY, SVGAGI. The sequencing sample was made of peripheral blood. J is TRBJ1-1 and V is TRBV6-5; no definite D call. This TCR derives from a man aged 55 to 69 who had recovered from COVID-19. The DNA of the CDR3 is TGTGCCAGCAGTTACTCGCAGGCTGGCTCTGAAGCTTTCTTT. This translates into CASSYSQAGSEAFF.